These 5 T cell receptor beta chains originate from one sample sequenced in a study of OX40 agonist ivuxolimab in advanced cancers. The repertoire was sequenced with immunoSEQ multiplex PCR; TCRdb's copy has only in-frame clones and lacks some. The table has roughly 76,000 clones, 80% to 90% seen once. The sample was CD4+ or CD8+ T cells sorted from blood, taken in a trial of the OX40 agonist ivuxolimab. Every receptor here comes from an adult with an advanced solid tumor such as melanoma, head and neck, liver or kidney cancer.

This chain uses TRBV25-1 with TRBJ2-2; 13 bases map to TRBD2. Germline loops: CDR1 MGHDK, CDR2 SYGVNS. The CDR3 is 18 residues long. J was trimmed by 0 bases and V by 2 bases; bases with no gene match: 3. The CDR3 protein is CASSELGLAGPNTGELFF. CDR3 coding DNA: TGTGCCAGCAGTGAACTGGGACTAGCGGGGCCGAACACCGGGGAGCTGTTTTTT.

This chain connects TRBV6-5 to TRBJ2-1; 7 positions match TRBD2. V was pared by 5 bases and J by 9 bases, with 1 base of the junction left unmatched. The CDR3 is 11 residues long. Germline assignment: CDR1 MNHEY and CDR2 SVGAGI. CDR3 DNA: TGTGCCAGCAGTGGGGGGGTTGAGCAGTTCTTC. Its protein product is CASSGGVEQFF.

A few counts support this clone. This rearrangement joins TRBV5-6 to TRBJ2-3; the D is unclear. The CDR3 is 14 amino acids. V shed 3 bases and J shed 0 bases, with 8 bases lying between them. Germline loops: CDR1 SGHDT, CDR2 YYEEEE. The DNA of the CDR3 is TGTGCCAGCAGCTCCTCGCGAAGCACAGATACGCAGTATTTT. Translated: CASSSSRSTDTQYF.

The rearrangement joins TRBV11-2 to TRBJ1-6; TRBD1 is a possible D gene (6 bases). The germline V gene has CDR1 SGHAT and CDR2 FQNNGV. The CDR3 totals 14 residues. V gave up 1 base and J gave up 9 bases, with 10 bases separating them. The chain's CDR3 is CASSLGGAGSPLHF. The CDR3 DNA reads as TGTGCCAGCAGCTTAGGGGGGGCTGGTTCACCCCTCCACTTT.

The chain employs TRBV5-1 and TRBJ1-1; no firm D call. Trimming took off 0 bases at V and 0 bases at J, with 12 bases between the two ends. This CDR3 is built from 16 residues. Germline CDR1 and CDR2: SGHRS and YFSETQ. The CDR3 reads CASSLASSLMNTEAFF. The CDR3 DNA reads as TGCGCCAGCAGCTTGGCCTCCTCCTTGATGAACACTGAAGCTTTCTTT.